A selection of T cell receptor beta chains follows, all from one sample in a study of shared clonotypes between healthy human individuals. Assay used: immunoSEQ multiplex PCR; TCRdb lists only in-frame clones, some missing. The sample yields about 2 million clones, approximately 95% seen once. The sequenced sample consisted of naive CD4+ T cells sorted from blood. These receptors were taken from a man aged 18-30 years in good health. Each CDR3 is given with its conserved first and last residue.

TRBJ1-1 | TRBV6-4 | CASSHSSNTEAFF
TRBJ2-7 | TRBV6-1 | CASSLNYEQYF
TRBJ1-2 | TRBV4-1 | CASSKGTGDLLGYTF
TRBJ2-5 | TRBV30 | CAWSSAGKETQYF
TRBJ2-3 | TRBV5-1 | CASSLIGRGTDTQYF
TRBJ2-7 | TRBV11-2 | CASSLAGREQYF
TRBJ2-3 | TRBV11-2 | CASSLALAGVTDTQYF
TRBJ2-7 | TRBV18 | CASSPRTGTDEQYF
TRBJ2-3 | TRBV11-3 | CASSLAGGTDTQYF
TRBJ2-5 | TRBV7-2 | CASSAGGTKRAQYF
TRBJ1-4 | TRBV15 | CATSRRDREKLFF
TRBJ2-3 | TRBV9 | CASSPDFGLDTDTQYF
TRBJ2-3 | TRBV9 | CASSVAPAGVNTDTQYF
TRBJ1-2 | TRBV5-3 | CASSLASTGYYGYTF
TRBJ1-3 | TRBV2 | CASRPGQISGNTIYF
TRBJ2-5 | TRBV9 | CASSVIASETQYF
TRBJ2-1 | TRBV7-9 | CASSPQAGVEQFF
TRBJ1-4 | TRBV11-2 | CASSLGDRTNEKLFF
TRBJ2-5 | TRBV7-3 | CASSPGLGGQETQYF
TRBJ2-1 | TRBV5-1 | CASSLAVLAGYNEQFF
TRBJ2-1 | TRBV25-1 | CASSVLAGFDEQFF
TRBJ2-7 | TRBV7-2 | CASSAGPPSYEQYF
TRBJ1-2 | TRBV6-5 | CASRQLGQSNYGYTF
TRBJ2-7 | TRBV7-2 | CASSSPGQGSYEQYF
TRBJ2-7 | TRBV6-1 | CASISGQGTYEQYF
TRBJ1-5 | TRBV5-6 | CASSKGQVLSNQPQHF
TRBJ1-1 | TRBV5-4 | CASSLDLNTEAFF
TRBJ1-4 | TRBV28 | CASSFNEKLFF
TRBJ1-1 | TRBV7-8 | CASSPSGGITEAFF
TRBJ1-6 | TRBV27 | CASSLSGDSNSPLHF
TRBJ2-5 | TRBV5-6 | CASSPGRRETQYF
TRBJ1-2 | TRBV19 | CASSIGGTAGYGYTF
TRBJ2-3 | TRBV7-9 | CASSENLSGRTGDTQYF
TRBJ2-2 | TRBV5-4 | CASSPWVGNTGELFF
TRBJ2-3 | TRBV10-1 | CASSEELGGTQYF
TRBJ2-7 | TRBV5-1 | CASSMDRGVYEQYF
TRBJ2-2 | TRBV5-6 | CASSLGGANTGELFF
TRBJ1-2 | TRBV28 | CASSTGQDVGYTF
TRBJ1-6 | TRBV5-6 | CASSMGQGYSPLHF
TRBJ2-5 | TRBV30 | CAWGKGGGETQYF
TRBJ1-6 | TRBV5-1 | CASSVAGAAASPLHF
TRBJ1-5 | TRBV7-9 | CASSRGPGFSNQPQHF
TRBJ2-5 | TRBV29-1 | CSVEGVDSGGTQYF
TRBJ2-5 | TRBV30 | CASSGTLETQYF
TRBJ1-2 | TRBV28 | CASSYDRDYGYTF
TRBJ1-4 | TRBV7-2 | CASSLGGFEKLFF
TRBJ1-2 | TRBV7-9 | CASTLVGAPGVYGYTF
TRBJ2-3 | TRBV9 | CASSVAPQDTQYF
TRBJ2-1 | TRBV20-1 | CSASLNEQFF
TRBJ2-6 | TRBV6-5 | CASSGSGANVLTF
TRBJ1-5 | TRBV28 | CASSFLDPSLIQPQHF
TRBJ2-1 | TRBV30 | CAWINNHEQFF
TRBJ2-4 | TRBV9 | CASSVAFGGTQNIQYF
TRBJ1-1 | TRBV5-1 | CASSTTGGSPEAFF
TRBJ2-1 | TRBV9 | CASSVEVAGRGEQFF
TRBJ1-2 | TRBV18 | CAGTDKANYGYTF
NA | TRBV5-4 | CASSLLGGDSYNEQFF